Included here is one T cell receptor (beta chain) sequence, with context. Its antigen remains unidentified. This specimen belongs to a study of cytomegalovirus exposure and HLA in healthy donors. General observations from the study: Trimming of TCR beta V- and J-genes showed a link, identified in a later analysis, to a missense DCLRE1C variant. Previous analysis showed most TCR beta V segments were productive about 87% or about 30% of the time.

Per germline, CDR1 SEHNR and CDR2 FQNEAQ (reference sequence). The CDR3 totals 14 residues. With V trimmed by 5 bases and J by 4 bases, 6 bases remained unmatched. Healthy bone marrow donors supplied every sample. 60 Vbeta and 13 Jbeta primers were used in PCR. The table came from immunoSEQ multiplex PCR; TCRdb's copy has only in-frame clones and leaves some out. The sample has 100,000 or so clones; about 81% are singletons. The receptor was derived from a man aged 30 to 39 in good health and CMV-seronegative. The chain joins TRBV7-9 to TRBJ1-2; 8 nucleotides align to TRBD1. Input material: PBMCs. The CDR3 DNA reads TGTGCCAGCAGCCCCCTGGACAGGGCCTATGGCTACACCTTC. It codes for CASSPLDRAYGYTF.